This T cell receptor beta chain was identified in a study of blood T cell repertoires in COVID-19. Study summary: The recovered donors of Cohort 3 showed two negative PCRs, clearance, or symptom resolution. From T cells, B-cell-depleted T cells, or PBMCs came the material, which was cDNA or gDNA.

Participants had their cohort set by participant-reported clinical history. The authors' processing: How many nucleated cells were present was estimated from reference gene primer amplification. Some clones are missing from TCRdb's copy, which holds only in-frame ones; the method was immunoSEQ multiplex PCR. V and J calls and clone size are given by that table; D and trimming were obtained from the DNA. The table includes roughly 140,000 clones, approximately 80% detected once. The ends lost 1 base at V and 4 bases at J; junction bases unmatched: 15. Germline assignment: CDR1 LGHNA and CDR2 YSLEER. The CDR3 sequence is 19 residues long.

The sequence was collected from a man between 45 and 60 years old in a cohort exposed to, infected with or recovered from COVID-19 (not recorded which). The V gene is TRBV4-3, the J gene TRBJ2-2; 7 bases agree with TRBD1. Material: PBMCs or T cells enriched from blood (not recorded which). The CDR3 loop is CASSQVSAGGRWSTGELFF. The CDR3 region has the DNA TGCGCCAGCAGCCAAGTGTCGGCAGGGGGACGCTGGAGCACCGGGGAGCTGTTTTTT.